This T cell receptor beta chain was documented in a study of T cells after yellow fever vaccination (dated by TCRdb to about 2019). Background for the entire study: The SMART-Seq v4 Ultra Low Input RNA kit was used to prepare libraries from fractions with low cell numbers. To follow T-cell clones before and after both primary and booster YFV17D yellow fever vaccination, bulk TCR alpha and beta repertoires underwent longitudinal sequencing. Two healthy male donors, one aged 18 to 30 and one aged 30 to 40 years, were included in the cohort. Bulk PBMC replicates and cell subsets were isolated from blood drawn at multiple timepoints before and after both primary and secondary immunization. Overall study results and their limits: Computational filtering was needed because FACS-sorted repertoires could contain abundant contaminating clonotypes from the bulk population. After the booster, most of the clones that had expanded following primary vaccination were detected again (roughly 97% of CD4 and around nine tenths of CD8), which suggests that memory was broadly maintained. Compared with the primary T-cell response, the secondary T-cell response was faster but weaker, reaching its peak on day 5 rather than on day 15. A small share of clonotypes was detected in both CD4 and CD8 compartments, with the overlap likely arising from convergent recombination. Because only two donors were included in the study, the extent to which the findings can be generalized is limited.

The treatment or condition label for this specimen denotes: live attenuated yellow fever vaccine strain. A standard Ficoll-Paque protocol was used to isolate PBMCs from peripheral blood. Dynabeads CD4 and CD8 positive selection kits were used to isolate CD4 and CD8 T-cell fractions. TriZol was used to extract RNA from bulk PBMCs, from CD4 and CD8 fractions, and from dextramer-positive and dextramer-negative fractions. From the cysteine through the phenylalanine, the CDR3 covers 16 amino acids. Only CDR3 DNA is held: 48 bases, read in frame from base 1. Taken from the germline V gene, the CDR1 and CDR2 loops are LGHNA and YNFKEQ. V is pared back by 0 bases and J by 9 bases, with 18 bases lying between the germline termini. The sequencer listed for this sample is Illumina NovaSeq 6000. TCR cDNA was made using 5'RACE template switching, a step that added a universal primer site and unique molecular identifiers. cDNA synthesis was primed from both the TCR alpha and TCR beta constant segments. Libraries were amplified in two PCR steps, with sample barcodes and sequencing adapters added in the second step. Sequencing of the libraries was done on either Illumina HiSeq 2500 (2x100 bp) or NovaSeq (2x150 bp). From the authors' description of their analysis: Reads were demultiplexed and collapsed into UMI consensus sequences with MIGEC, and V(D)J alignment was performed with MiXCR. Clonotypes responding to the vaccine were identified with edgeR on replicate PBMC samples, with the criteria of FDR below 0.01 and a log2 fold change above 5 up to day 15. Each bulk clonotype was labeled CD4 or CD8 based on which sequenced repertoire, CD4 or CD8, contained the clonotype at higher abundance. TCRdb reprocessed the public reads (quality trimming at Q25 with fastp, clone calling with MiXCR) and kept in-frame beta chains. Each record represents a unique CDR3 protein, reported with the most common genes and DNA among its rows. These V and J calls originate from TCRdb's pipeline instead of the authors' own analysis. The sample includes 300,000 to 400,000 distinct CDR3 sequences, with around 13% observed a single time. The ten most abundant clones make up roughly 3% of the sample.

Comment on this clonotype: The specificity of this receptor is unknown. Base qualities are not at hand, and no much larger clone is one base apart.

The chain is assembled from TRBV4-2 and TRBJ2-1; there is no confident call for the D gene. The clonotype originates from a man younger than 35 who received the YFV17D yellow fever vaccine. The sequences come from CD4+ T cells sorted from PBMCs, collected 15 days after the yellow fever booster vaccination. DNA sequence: TGTGCCAGCAGCCAAGATGGTTACCCATCCCCGGGTGAGCAGTTCTTC. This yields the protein CASSQDGYPSPGEQFF.